A single sample is the source of the 7 T cell receptor beta chains below, sequenced in a study of human T cells and chemical hapten exposure. TCRdb fed the RACE reads into MiXCR, producing one record per CDR3 protein. Among 240,000 or so distinct CDR3 sequences listed, 7% to 10% were seen once. As for time point: pre-sensitization, week 0. The treatment denotes: therapeutic diphenylcyclopropenone sensitization with weekly scalp DPC. Sequences were derived from whole blood, sampled in connection with sensitization to the hapten diphenylcyclopropenone (DPC). These receptors were obtained from a woman aged 40 to 50 with alopecia areata. Some clones in this sample may be carry-over from other donors' samples.

CDR3 in DNA: TGTGCCAGCAGCCAAGATAGGGGATACGGGGGCACTGAAGCTTTCTTT. This encodes CASSQDRGYGGTEAFF. J is TRBJ1-1 and V is TRBV4-2; D may be TRBD1 (5 bases). V gave up 0 bases and J gave up 4 bases, with 15 bases separating them. CDR1 LGHNA and CDR2 YNFKEQ come from the germline V gene. The CDR3 is made up of 16 amino acids.

This clonotype appeared a few times. The chain is built from TRBV4-3 and TRBJ2-1; tentatively, D is TRBD1 (6 bases). CDR3 length: 15 amino acids. Trimming took off 0 bases at V and 7 bases at J, with 13 bases between the two ends. Germline CDR1 LGHNA, CDR2 YSLEER. This CDR3 reads CASSQEGDNLNEQFF. As DNA, the CDR3 is TGCGCCAGCAGCCAAGAAGGGGACAATCTAAATGAGCAGTTCTTC.

This clonotype was observed many times. The gene calls are TRBV7-2 and TRBJ2-3; TRBD2 agrees at 8 bases. Trimming at V came to 6 bases and at J to 5 bases, leaving 1 base not matched to a gene. This CDR3 comprises 12 residues. Germline V CDR1 and CDR2: SGHTA, FQGNSA. CDR3: CASSTSGDTQYF. The CDR3 nucleotides are TGTGCCAGCAGTACTAGCGGAGATACGCAGTATTTT.

This clonotype was recorded a few times. The V gene is TRBV7-8, the J gene TRBJ2-1; D remains unclear. V lost 5 bases and J 4 bases, leaving 18 bases between the germline ends. The CDR3 runs 16 residues. Germline CDR1 is SGHVS and CDR2 is FQNEAQ. CDR3 sequence reads: CASSPNEGVGYNEQFF. In DNA, the CDR3 is TGTGCCAGCAGCCCCAACGAAGGAGTTGGATACAATGAGCAGTTCTTC.

This clonotype was counted a few times. The chain employs TRBV5-5 and TRBJ2-1; D is unclear. The CDR3 length is 11 residues. V was trimmed by 4 bases and J by 5 bases, leaving 4 bases between them. CDR1 and CDR2 from the germline V gene are SGHKS and YYEKEE (reference sequence). The CDR3 nucleotides read TGTGCCAGCAGCCACCACAATGAGCAGTTCTTC. Its translation: CASSHHNEQFF. Based on the CDR3 plus reference TRBV5-5 and TRBJ2-1, the full variable domain is DAGVTQSPTHLIKTRGQQVTLRCSPISGHKSVSWYQQVLGQGPQFIFQYYEKEERGRGNFPDRFSARQFPNYSSELNVNALLLGDSALYLCASSHHNEQFFGPGTRLTVL.

CDR3 nucleotide sequence: TGTGCCAGCAGACCTGACAGGGCGGCTGGAAACACCATATATTTT. Protein sequence: CASRPDRAAGNTIYF. The rearrangement joins TRBV6-5 to TRBJ1-3; 7 bases are shared with TRBD1. The J segment lost 2 bases and the V segment lost 6 bases, leaving 7 bases of the junction unmatched. This CDR3 spans 15 amino acids. From germline, CDR1 is MNHEY and CDR2 SVGAGI.

The chain combines TRBV19 with TRBJ2-7; D remains unclear. V was pared by 1 base and J by 0 bases, with 10 bases between. This CDR3 spans 15 amino acids. CDR1 and CDR2 (germline): LNHDA, SQIVND (reference sequence). The CDR3 spells CASSIVYLSSYEQYF. In nucleotides, the CDR3 is TGTGCCAGTAGTATAGTCTACCTGAGCTCCTACGAGCAGTACTTC.